The sequence of this TCR beta chain was determined in a study of T cell repertoires in cytomegalovirus infection. Study as a whole: Public signatures in TCR beta pointed to CMV infection and matching HLA type.

This clonotype turned up a few times. Its antigen remains unidentified. This CDR3 has 12 residues. The germline V gene encodes CDR1 LNHDA and CDR2 SQIVND (reference sequence). With 8 bases clipped from V and 11 bases from J, the junction kept 9 bases outside the gene matches. Study conclusions and caveats: Carriers of CMV and the relevant HLA type were discriminated by public TCR beta frequency. Clonotypes of TCR beta that were HLA-C-restricted and CMV-specific dominated the ex vivo response.

One entry per CDR3 protein, called by TCRdb with MiXCR from the reads. This sample yields 550,000 to 700,000 distinct CDR3 sequences, of which over 35% are seen a single time; more than 40% belongs to the top ten. This TCR derives from a human donor in good health (CMV status not recorded). Some clones in this sample may be carry-over from other donors' samples. The sequencing used cultured PBMCs, collected from culture after CMV antigen stimulation. The chain has TRBV19 and TRBJ1-5; 7 bases agree with TRBD1. Here the CDR3 reads CASGTAGRSQHF. The CDR3 DNA reads as TGTGCCAGTGGGACAGCCGGGAGGTCCCAGCATTTT.